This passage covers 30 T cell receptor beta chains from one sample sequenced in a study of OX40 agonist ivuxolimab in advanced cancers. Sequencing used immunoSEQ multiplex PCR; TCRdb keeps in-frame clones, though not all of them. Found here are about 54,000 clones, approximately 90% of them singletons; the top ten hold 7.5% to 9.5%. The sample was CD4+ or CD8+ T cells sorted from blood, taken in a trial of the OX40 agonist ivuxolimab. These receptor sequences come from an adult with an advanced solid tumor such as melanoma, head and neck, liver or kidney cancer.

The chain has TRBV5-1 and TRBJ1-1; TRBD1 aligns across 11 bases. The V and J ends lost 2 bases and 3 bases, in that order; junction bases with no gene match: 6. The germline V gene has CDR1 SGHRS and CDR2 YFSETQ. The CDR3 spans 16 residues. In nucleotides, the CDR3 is TGCGCCAGCAGCTTACCGGGACAGGGGGTTGACACTGAAGCTTTCTTT. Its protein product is CASSLPGQGVDTEAFF.

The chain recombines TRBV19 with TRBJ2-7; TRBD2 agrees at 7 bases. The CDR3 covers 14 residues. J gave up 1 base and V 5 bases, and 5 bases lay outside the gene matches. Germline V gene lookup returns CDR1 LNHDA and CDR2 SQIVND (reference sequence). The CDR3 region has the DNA TGTGCCAGTAGTCGGGGAGGGGCGTCCTACGAGCAGTACTTC. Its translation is CASSRGGASYEQYF.

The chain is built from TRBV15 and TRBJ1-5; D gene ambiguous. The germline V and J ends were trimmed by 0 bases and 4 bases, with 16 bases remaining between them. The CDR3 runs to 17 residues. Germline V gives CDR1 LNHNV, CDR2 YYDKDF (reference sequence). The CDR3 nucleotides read TGTGCCACCAGCAGAGATACGGGCCCCTCCGATAATCAGCCCCAGCATTTT. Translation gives CATSRDTGPSDNQPQHF.

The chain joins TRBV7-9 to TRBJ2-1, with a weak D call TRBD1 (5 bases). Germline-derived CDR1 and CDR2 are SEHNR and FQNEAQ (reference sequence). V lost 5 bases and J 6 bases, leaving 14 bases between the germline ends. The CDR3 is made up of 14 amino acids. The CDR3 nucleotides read TGTGCCAGCAGCCCGGAAGGGGCCGGCAATGAGCAGTTCTTC. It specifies CASSPEGAGNEQFF.

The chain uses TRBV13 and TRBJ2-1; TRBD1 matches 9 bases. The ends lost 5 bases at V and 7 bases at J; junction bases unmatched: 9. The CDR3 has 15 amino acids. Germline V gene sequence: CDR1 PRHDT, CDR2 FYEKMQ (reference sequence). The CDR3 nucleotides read TGTGCCAGCAGCACTCACAGGGGGCGAGGGAATGAGCAGTTCTTC. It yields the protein CASSTHRGRGNEQFF.

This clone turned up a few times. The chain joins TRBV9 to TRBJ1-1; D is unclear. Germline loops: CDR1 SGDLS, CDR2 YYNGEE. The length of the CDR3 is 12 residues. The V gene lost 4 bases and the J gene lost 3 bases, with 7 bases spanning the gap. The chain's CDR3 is CASSSRDTEAFF. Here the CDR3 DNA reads TGTGCCAGCAGCTCGAGGGACACTGAAGCTTTCTTT.

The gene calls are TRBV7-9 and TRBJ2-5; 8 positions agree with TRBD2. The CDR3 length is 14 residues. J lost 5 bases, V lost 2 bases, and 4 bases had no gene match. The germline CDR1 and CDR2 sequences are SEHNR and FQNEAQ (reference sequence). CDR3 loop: CASSLTGGTETQYF. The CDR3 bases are TGTGCCAGCAGCTTAACGGGAGGGACGGAGACCCAGTACTTC.

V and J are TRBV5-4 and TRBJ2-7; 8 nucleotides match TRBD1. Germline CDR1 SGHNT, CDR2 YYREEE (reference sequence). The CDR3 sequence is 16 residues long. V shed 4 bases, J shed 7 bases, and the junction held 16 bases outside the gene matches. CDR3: CASSQHAGGALEEQYF. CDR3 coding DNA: TGTGCCAGCAGCCAACATGCAGGGGGCGCTTTGGAAGAGCAGTACTTC.

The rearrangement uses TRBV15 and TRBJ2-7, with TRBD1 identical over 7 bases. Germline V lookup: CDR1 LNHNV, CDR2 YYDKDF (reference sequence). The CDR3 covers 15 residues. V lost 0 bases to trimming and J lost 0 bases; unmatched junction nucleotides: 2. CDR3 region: CATSRDRDSSYEQYF. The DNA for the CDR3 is TGTGCCACCAGCAGAGACCGGGACAGCTCCTACGAGCAGTACTTC.

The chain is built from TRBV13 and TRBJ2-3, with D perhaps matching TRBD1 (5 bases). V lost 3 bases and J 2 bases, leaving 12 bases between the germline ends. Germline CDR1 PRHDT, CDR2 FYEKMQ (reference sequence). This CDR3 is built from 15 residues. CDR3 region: CASSLKGIITDTQYF. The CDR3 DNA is TGTGCCAGCAGCTTGAAGGGGATCATCACAGATACGCAGTATTTT.

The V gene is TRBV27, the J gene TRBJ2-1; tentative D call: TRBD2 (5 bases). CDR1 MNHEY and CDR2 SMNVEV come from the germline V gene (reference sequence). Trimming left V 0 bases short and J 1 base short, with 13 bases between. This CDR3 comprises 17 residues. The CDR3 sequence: CASSLSLGSLSYNEQFF. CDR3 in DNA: TGTGCCAGCAGTTTATCACTAGGGTCCCTTTCCTACAATGAGCAGTTCTTC.

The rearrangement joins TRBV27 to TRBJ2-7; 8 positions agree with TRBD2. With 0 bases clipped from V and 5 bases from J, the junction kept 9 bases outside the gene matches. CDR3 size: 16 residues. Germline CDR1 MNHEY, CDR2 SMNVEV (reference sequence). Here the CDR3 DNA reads TGTGCCAGCAGTTTATCTATCGAGCGGGAGTGGGACGAGCAGTACTTC. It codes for CASSLSIEREWDEQYF.

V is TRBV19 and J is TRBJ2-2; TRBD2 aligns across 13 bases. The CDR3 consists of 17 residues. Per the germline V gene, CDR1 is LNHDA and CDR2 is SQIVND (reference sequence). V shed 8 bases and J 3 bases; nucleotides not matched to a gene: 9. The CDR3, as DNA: TGTGCCAGTTTGAGAGGACTAGCGGGAGACCACACCGGGGAGCTGTTTTTT. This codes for CASLRGLAGDHTGELFF.

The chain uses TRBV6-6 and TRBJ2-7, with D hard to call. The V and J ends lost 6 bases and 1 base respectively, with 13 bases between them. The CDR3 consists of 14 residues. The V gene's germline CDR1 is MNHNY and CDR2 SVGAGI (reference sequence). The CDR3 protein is CASSRPGGSYEQYF. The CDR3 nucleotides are TGTGCCAGCAGCCGGCCAGGCGGTTCCTACGAGCAGTACTTC.

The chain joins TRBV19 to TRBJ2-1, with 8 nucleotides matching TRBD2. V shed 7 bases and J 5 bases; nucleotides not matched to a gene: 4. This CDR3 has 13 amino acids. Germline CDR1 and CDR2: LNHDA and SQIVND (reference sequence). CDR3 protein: CASNRGGDNEQFF. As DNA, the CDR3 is TGTGCCAGTAACCGGGGGGGCGACAATGAGCAGTTCTTC.

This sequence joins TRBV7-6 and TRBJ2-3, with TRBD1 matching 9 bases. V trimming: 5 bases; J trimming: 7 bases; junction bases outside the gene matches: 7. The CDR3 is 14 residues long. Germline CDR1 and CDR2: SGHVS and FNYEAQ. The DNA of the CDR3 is TGTGCCAGCAGCCTGGGACAGGGATTTTATACGCAGTATTTT. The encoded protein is CASSLGQGFYTQYF.

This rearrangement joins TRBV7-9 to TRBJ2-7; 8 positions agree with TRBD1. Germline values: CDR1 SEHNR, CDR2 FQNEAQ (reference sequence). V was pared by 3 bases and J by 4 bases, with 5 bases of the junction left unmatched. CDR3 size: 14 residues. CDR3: CASSLPGQVYEQYF. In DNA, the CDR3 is TGTGCCAGCAGCTTGCCGGGACAGGTTTACGAGCAGTACTTC. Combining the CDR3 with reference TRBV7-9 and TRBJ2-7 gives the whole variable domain DTGVSQNPRHKITKRGQNVTFRCDPISEHNRLYWYRQTLGQGPEFLTYFQNEAQLEKSRLLSDRFSAERPKGSFSTLEIQRTEQGDSAMYLCASSLPGQVYEQYFGPGTRLTVT.

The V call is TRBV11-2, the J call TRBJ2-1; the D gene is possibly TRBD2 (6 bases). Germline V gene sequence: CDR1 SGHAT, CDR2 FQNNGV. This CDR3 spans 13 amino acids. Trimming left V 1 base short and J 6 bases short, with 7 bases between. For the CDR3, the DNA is TGTGCCAGCAGCTTAGGGGACTCCAATGAGCAGTTCTTC. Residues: CASSLGDSNEQFF.

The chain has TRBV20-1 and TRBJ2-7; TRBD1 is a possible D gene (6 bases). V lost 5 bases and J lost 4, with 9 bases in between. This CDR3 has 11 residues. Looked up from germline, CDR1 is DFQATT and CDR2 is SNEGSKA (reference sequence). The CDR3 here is CSAGDIYEQYF. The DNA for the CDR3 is TGCAGTGCTGGGGACATATACGAGCAGTACTTC.

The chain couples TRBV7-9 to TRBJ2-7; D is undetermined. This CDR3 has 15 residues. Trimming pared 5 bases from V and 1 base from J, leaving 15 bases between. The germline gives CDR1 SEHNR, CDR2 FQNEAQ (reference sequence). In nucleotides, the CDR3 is TGTGCCAGCAGCCCGCCTGGGTCTACTTCCTACGAGCAGTACTTC. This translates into CASSPPGSTSYEQYF. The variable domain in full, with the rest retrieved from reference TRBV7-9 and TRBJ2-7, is DTGVSQNPRHKITKRGQNVTFRCDPISEHNRLYWYRQTLGQGPEFLTYFQNEAQLEKSRLLSDRFSAERPKGSFSTLEIQRTEQGDSAMYLCASSPPGSTSYEQYFGPGTRLTVT.

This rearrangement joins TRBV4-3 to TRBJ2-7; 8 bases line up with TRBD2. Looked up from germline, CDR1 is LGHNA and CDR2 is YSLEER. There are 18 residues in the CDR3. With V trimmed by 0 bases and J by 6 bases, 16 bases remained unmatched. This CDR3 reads CASSQELMAGGEYSEQYF. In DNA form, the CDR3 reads TGCGCCAGCAGCCAAGAACTCATGGCGGGAGGAGAATATAGCGAGCAGTACTTC.

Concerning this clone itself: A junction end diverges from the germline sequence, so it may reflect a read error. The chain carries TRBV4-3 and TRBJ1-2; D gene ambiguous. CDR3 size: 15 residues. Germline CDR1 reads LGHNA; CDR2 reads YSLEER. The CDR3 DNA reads TGCGCCAGCAGCCAAGATAGTGGTGGCAGTTCCTCCAGATCCTTC. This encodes CASSQDSGGSSSRSF.

CDR3 sequence reads: CASSIGRGYEQYF. In DNA form, the CDR3 reads TGTGCCAGTAGTATCGGTAGAGGCTACGAGCAGTACTTC. This sequence joins TRBV19 and TRBJ2-7; D unresolved. Germline assignment: CDR1 LNHDA and CDR2 SQIVND (reference sequence). The CDR3 loop spans 13 amino acids. Trimming shortened V by 3 bases and J by 3 bases, and 9 bases separated the two germline ends.

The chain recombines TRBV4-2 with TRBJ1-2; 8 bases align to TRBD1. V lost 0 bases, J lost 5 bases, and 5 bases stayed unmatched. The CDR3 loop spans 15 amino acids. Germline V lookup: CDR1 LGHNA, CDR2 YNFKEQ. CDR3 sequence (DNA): TGTGCCAGCAGCCAAGATCGATGGACAGGGTATGGCTACACCTTC. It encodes CASSQDRWTGYGYTF.

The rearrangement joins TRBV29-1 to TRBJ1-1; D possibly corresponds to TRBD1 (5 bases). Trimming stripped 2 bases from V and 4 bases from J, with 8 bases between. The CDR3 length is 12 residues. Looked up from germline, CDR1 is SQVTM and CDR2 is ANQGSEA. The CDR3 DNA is TGCAGCGTTGAACAGGGACGCACTGAAGCTTTCTTT. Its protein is CSVEQGRTEAFF.

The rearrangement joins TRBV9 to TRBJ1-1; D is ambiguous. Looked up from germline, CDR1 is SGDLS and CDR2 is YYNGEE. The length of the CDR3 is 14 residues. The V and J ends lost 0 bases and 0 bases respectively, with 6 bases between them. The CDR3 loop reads CASSVVSVNTEAFF. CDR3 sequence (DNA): TGTGCCAGCAGCGTAGTCTCAGTGAACACTGAAGCTTTCTTT. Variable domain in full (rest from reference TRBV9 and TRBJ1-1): DSGVTQTPKHLITATGQRVTLRCSPRSGDLSVYWYQQSLDQGLQFLIQYYNGEERAKGNILERFSAQQFPDLHSELNLSSLELGDSALYFCASSVVSVNTEAFFGQGTRLTVV.

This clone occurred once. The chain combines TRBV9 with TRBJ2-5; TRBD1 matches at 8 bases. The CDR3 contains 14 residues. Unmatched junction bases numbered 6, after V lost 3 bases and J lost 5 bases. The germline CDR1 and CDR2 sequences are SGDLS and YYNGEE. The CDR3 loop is CASSDTGGAETQYF. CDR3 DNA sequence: TGTGCCAGCAGCGACACAGGGGGAGCGGAGACCCAGTACTTC.

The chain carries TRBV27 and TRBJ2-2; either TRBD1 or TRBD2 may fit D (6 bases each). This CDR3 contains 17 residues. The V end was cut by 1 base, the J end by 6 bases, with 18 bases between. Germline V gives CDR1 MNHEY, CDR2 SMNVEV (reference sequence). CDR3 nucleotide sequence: TGTGCCAGCAGTTTATTCCCCGGGGGCTCAGACGCCGGGGAGCTGTTTTTT. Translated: CASSLFPGGSDAGELFF.

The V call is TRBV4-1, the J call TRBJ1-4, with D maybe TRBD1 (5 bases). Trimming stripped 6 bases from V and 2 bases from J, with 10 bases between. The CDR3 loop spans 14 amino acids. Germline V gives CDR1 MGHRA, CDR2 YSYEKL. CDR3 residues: CASSPRVTNEKLFF. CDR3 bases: TGCGCCAGCAGTCCCAGGGTGACTAATGAAAAACTGTTTTTT.

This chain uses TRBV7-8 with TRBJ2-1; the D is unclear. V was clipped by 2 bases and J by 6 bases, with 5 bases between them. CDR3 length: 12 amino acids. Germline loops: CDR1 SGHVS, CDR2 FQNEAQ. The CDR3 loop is CASSLNVNEQFF. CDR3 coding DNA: TGTGCCAGCAGCTTAAATGTCAATGAGCAGTTCTTC.